This passage covers 30 T cell receptor beta chains from one sample sequenced in a study of blood T cell repertoires in COVID-19. TCRdb's table, derived via immunoSEQ multiplex PCR, lists solely in-frame clones and lacks some. The profile covers roughly 16,000 clones, with around 80% appearing a single time and about 8.1% taken by the ten largest. The sequenced sample consisted of peripheral blood. These receptors came from a man aged 60 to 69 with acute or convalescent COVID-19.

This clone has a single count. V and J are TRBV29-1 and TRBJ2-5; tentatively, D is TRBD2 (6 bases). V gave up 3 bases and J gave up 7 bases, with 12 bases separating them. In germline, CDR1 is SQVTM, CDR2 ANQGSEA. There are 12 residues in the CDR3. CDR3 amino acids: CSVDRGEVTQYF. The CDR3 region has the DNA TGCAGCGTTGATAGAGGGGAGGTGACCCAGTACTTC.

The genes are TRBV4-1 and TRBJ2-5; D is possibly TRBD1 (6 bases). V was pared by 1 base and J by 9 bases, with 9 bases between. The CDR3 consists of 12 residues. The V gene's germline CDR1 is MGHRA and CDR2 YSYEKL. CDR3 coding DNA: TGCGCCAGCAGCCAAGGAGGGGGAGCCCAGTACTTC. Amino acid sequence: CASSQGGGAQYF.

The gene calls are TRBV19 and TRBJ1-1; D gene uncertain. The ends were cut back, 3 bases at V and 11 bases at J, with 16 bases in the middle. Germline lookup yields CDR1 LNHDA and CDR2 SQIVND (reference sequence). CDR3 length: 13 amino acids. In DNA form, the CDR3 reads TGTGCCAGTAGTATGCAAAGGAGCCTGAAGGCTTTCTTT. Its translation is CASSMQRSLKAFF.

This sequence joins TRBV10-3 and TRBJ2-3; 10 positions agree with TRBD1. Germline assignment: CDR1 ENHRY and CDR2 SYGVKD. Trimming took 0 bases from V and 5 from J; bases not matched to a gene: 8. This CDR3 is built from 17 residues. CDR3 DNA: TGTGCCATCAGTGAGTCTCAGGGACAGGGGTCGTTAGATACGCAGTATTTT. Translated, it gives CAISESQGQGSLDTQYF.

The chain carries TRBV18 and TRBJ1-1, with TRBD1 matching 11 bases. Trimming took 0 bases from V and 4 from J; bases not matched to a gene: 1. The CDR3 has 15 residues. Per the germline V gene, CDR1 is KGHSH and CDR2 is LQKENI. CDR3 sequence: CASSPPGTGGTEAFF. The CDR3 coding sequence is TGTGCCAGCTCACCACCGGGGACAGGGGGCACTGAAGCTTTCTTT.

This clone was seen only once. V is TRBV29-1 and J is TRBJ2-1, with D possibly TRBD2 on 6 matching bases. Germline CDR1 reads SQVTM; CDR2 reads ANQGSEA. The CDR3 length is 13 residues. V was trimmed by 2 bases and J by 8 bases, leaving 13 bases between them. The CDR3 spells CSVERYGTDEQFF. In nucleotides, the CDR3 is TGCAGCGTTGAAAGGTATGGGACTGATGAGCAGTTCTTC.

This sequence joins TRBV5-4 and TRBJ1-4, with 9 bases identical to TRBD1. Germline CDR1 is SGHNT and CDR2 is YYREEE (reference sequence). The CDR3 sequence is 15 residues long. Unmatched junction bases numbered 5, after V lost 3 bases and J lost 5 bases. The CDR3 here is CASSSRGQGNEKLFF. CDR3 bases: TGTGCCAGCAGCTCAAGGGGACAGGGCAATGAAAAACTGTTTTTT.

This chain connects TRBV7-9 to TRBJ2-1, with D perhaps TRBD2 (6 bases). Germline V gene lookup returns CDR1 SEHNR and CDR2 FQNEAQ (reference sequence). The CDR3 spans 15 residues. Trimming removed 3 bases at V and 12 bases at J, with 21 bases between. The CDR3 coding sequence is TGTGCCAGCAGCTTGGGGGGAGGTTCCATAAATAGGCAGTTCTTC. It encodes CASSLGGGSINRQFF.

The chain combines TRBV19 with TRBJ1-6, with D perhaps TRBD1 (5 bases). This CDR3 spans 14 amino acids. Germline V gene data show CDR1 as LNHDA and CDR2 as SQIVND (reference sequence). V was cut by 5 bases and J by 7 bases, with 12 bases left in between. CDR3 sequence (DNA): TGTGCCAGTAGTGGGGGGGACCGCAATTCACCCCTCCACTTT. Its protein product is CASSGGDRNSPLHF.

CDR3 protein: CASSESQGDGYTF. The CDR3 DNA follows: TGTGCCAGCAGTGAATCCCAAGGGGATGGCTACACCTTC. The gene calls are TRBV2 and TRBJ1-2; maybe TRBD1 (5 bases). The CDR3 runs 13 residues. Germline V gives CDR1 SNHLY, CDR2 FYNNEI. V gave up 2 bases and J gave up 6 bases, with 10 bases separating them.

The genes are TRBV5-6 and TRBJ1-1; D unresolved. Germline CDR1 is SGHDT and CDR2 is YYEEEE. Trimming left V 3 bases short and J 1 base short, with 7 bases between. This CDR3 contains 13 residues. The CDR3 coding sequence is TGTGCCAGCAGCTCCCACGGGAACACTGAAGCTTTCTTT. Translated: CASSSHGNTEAFF.

The J gene is TRBJ2-3, the V gene TRBV12-3 or TRBV12-4, with D maybe TRBD2 (5 bases). CDR3 length: 13 amino acids. The ends were cut back, 8 bases at V and 4 bases at J, with 13 bases in the middle. The CDR3 sequence: CASRSRGSDTQYF. The CDR3 DNA is TGTGCCAGCCGCTCCCGGGGATCAGATACGCAGTATTTT.

The chain uses TRBV6-6 and TRBJ1-2, with 7 bases fitting TRBD1. CDR1 is MNHNY and CDR2 is SVGAGI in the germline V gene (reference sequence). The V gene end was trimmed by 7 bases and the J gene end by 6 bases; junction bases not matched to a gene: 5. CDR3 length: 12 amino acids. DNA for the CDR3: TGTGCCAGCAAAGGGGGCGGAGATGGCTACACCTTC. Translation gives CASKGGGDGYTF.

The CDR3 here is CASTATGRGYTF. The CDR3 region has the DNA TGTGCCAGCACCGCGACAGGGCGAGGCTACACCTTC. This rearrangement joins TRBV28 to TRBJ1-2, with 7 bases that match TRBD1. With 7 bases clipped from V and 8 bases from J, the junction kept 7 bases outside the gene matches. Germline CDR1 and CDR2: MDHEN and SYDVKM. The length of the CDR3 is 12 residues.

The chain carries TRBV25-1 and TRBJ2-3; D is undetermined. This CDR3 comprises 12 residues. The ends were cut back, 5 bases at V and 6 bases at J, with 9 bases in the middle. Looked up from germline, CDR1 is MGHDK and CDR2 is SYGVNS. The CDR3 spells CASSRSSDTQYF. CDR3 DNA: TGTGCCAGCAGTAGGAGTTCGGATACGCAGTATTTT.

The genes are TRBV27 and TRBJ2-7; possible D gene TRBD2, 5 bases. This CDR3 comprises 14 residues. Trimming removed 8 bases from V and 2 bases from J, with 16 bases in between. Germline V gene lookup returns CDR1 MNHEY and CDR2 SMNVEV (reference sequence). CDR3 nucleotide sequence: TGTGCCAGCCGCCCCCCCGGGGTAGCCTACGAGCAGTACTTC. Translated: CASRPPGVAYEQYF.

This sequence joins TRBV24-1 and TRBJ2-5; TRBD1 might be the D (6 bases). The length of the CDR3 is 14 residues. Trimming shortened V by 4 bases and J by 2 bases, and 10 bases separated the two germline ends. Germline lookup yields CDR1 KGHDR and CDR2 SFDVKD. The CDR3 region has the DNA TGTGCCACCAGTGACCCTGGACAGCAAGAGACCCAGTACTTC. Protein sequence: CATSDPGQQETQYF.

In its sample, this clone was seen once. This chain joins TRBV20-1 and TRBJ1-4; D not resolved. V was shortened by 7 bases and J by 8 bases, with 8 bases between the two germline ends. The CDR3 consists of 10 residues. CDR1 is DFQATT and CDR2 is SNEGSKA in the germline V gene (reference sequence). The CDR3 loop reads CSVAREKLFF. DNA of the CDR3: TGCAGTGTCGCCAGGGAAAAACTGTTTTTT.

This clone was detected only a few times. The gene calls are TRBV30 and TRBJ2-3; perhaps TRBD2 as D (6 bases). Trimming cost V 4 bases and J 5 bases, with 16 bases left between them. Per germline, CDR1 GTSNPN and CDR2 SVGIG (reference sequence). The CDR3 covers 14 residues. CDR3 bases: TGTGCCTGGAATATCCGGGGGTTGGGAGATACGCAGTATTTT. Translating it yields CAWNIRGLGDTQYF.

The chain is built from TRBV6-1 and TRBJ1-2; possibly TRBD1 for D (6 bases). The V gene lost 3 bases and the J gene lost 1 base, with 12 bases spanning the gap. The CDR3 has 15 residues. Germline assignment: CDR1 MNHNS and CDR2 SASEGT. In nucleotides, the CDR3 is TGTGCCAGCAGTGATAATAAACAGGGTAACTATGGCTACACCTTC. This translates into CASSDNKQGNYGYTF.

The chain combines TRBV7-9 with TRBJ2-7; 7 bases align to TRBD1. Germline CDR1 SEHNR, CDR2 FQNEAQ (reference sequence). The CDR3 is 16 residues long. The junction had 16 bases not matched to a gene; V was cut back by 5 bases and J by 6 bases. CDR3: CASSLIGWDSMGEQYF. The CDR3 DNA follows: TGTGCCAGCAGCCTTATAGGATGGGACAGTATGGGCGAGCAGTACTTC.

This chain joins TRBV29-1 and TRBJ2-1, with TRBD2 matching over 7 bases. J was trimmed by 5 bases and V by 6 bases; bases with no gene match: 4. The CDR3 consists of 12 residues. Germline values: CDR1 SQVTM, CDR2 ANQGSEA. The CDR3 is CSVRRGNNEQFF. The DNA of the CDR3 is TGCAGCGTGAGGCGGGGGAACAATGAGCAGTTCTTC.

The CDR3 DNA reads TGTGCCAGTAGTACGGGGCCCCAGGGAGGGAATCAGCCCCAGCATTTT. The encoded protein is CASSTGPQGGNQPQHF. V is TRBV19 and J is TRBJ1-5; the D gene is possibly TRBD1 (5 bases). Trimming stripped 4 bases from V and 4 bases from J, with 17 bases between. Germline values: CDR1 LNHDA, CDR2 SQIVND (reference sequence). This CDR3 is built from 16 residues.

This clone has just a few counts. The chain combines TRBV28 with TRBJ1-2; D is possibly TRBD1 (6 bases). This CDR3 region has 16 residues. Trimming cost V 2 bases and J 0 bases, with 13 bases left between them. Germline V CDR1 and CDR2: MDHEN, SYDVKM. CDR3 sequence reads: CASSLVGRGANYGYTF. In DNA form, the CDR3 reads TGTGCCAGCAGTTTAGTAGGCAGGGGAGCTAACTATGGCTACACCTTC.

The V gene is TRBV6-1, the J gene TRBJ1-4; D gene uncertain. CDR1 and CDR2 (germline): MNHNS, SASEGT. The CDR3 runs to 15 residues. V gave up 2 bases and J gave up 3 bases, with 10 bases separating them. The CDR3 is CASSERRTSNEKLFF. The CDR3 DNA reads as TGTGCCAGCAGTGAAAGGAGGACTTCTAATGAAAAACTGTTTTTT.

CDR3: CASSQDRISTDTQYF. Written as DNA, the CDR3 is TGTGCCAGCAGCCAAGACAGGATAAGCACAGATACGCAGTATTTT. The chain couples TRBV6-5 to TRBJ2-3; perhaps TRBD1 as D (6 bases). Between the trimmed V and J ends, which lost 6 bases and 0 bases, there was a span of 13 bases. In germline, CDR1 is MNHEY, CDR2 SVGAGI. The length of the CDR3 is 15 residues.

V gene TRBV2 combines with J gene TRBJ2-3, with D perhaps matching TRBD1 (6 bases). The CDR3 loop spans 16 amino acids. In germline, CDR1 is SNHLY, CDR2 FYNNEI. Deletions cut 6 bases from V and 2 bases from J, with 18 bases between. CDR3 region: CASSGSQGRATDTQYF. The CDR3 nucleotides read TGTGCCAGCAGCGGGTCACAGGGACGGGCCACAGATACGCAGTATTTT.

This clone was found once. The chain carries TRBV7-9 and TRBJ2-3, with D hard to call. V was clipped by 1 base and J by 8 bases, with 7 bases between them. Germline V lookup: CDR1 SEHNR, CDR2 FQNEAQ (reference sequence). The CDR3 is 12 residues long. The CDR3 coding sequence is TGTGCCAGCAGCTTAGATAGAGGTACGCAGTATTTT. It is translated as CASSLDRGTQYF.

The chain is built from TRBV18 and TRBJ1-2; 10 bases match TRBD1. With V trimmed by 3 bases and J by 4 bases, 5 bases remained unmatched. Germline CDR1 is KGHSH and CDR2 is LQKENI. This CDR3 is 15 amino acids long. The CDR3 bases are TGTGCCAGCTCACCTCCGGGACAGGGGATCTATGGCTACACCTTC. It translates to CASSPPGQGIYGYTF. The variable domain in full, with the rest retrieved from reference TRBV18 and TRBJ1-2, is NAGVMQNPRHLVRRRGQEARLRCSPMKGHSHVYWYRQLPEEGLKFMVYLQKENIIDESGMPKERFSAEFPKEGPSILRIQQVVRGDSAAYFCASSPPGQGIYGYTFGSGTRLTVV.

The chain carries TRBV27 and TRBJ2-5; 12 bases agree with TRBD1. The CDR3 runs to 15 residues. CDR1 and CDR2 from the germline V gene are MNHEY and SMNVEV (reference sequence). The J segment lost 5 bases and the V segment lost 5 bases, leaving 6 bases of the junction unmatched. The CDR3, as DNA: TGTGCCAGCAGTACAGGGACAGGGGGCGCGGAGACCCAGTACTTC. It yields the protein CASSTGTGGAETQYF.